This entry lists 20 T cell receptor beta chains sequenced from one sample in a study of beta chain features in type 1 diabetes. Study observations and caveats: In all four CD4+ subsets, TCRB CDR3 length was significantly, moderately reduced in type 1 diabetes.

The antigens these receptors bind are not known. Expressed TCRB transcripts were sequenced because the entire RNA isolate underwent reverse transcription. Sequenced by immunoSEQ multiplex PCR; TCRdb stores in-frame clones only, minus some. Counted here are 200,000 to 300,000 clones, approximately 10% occurring once; the ten biggest clones make up 0.017%. The specimen was naive CD4+ T cells from blood. The source of these receptors is a man in his thirties or forties with type 1 diabetes.

As concerns this clone: The junction shows a germline mismatch at one end, possibly a read error. The rearrangement joins TRBV13 to TRBJ2-4; TRBD2 aligns across 13 bases. Germline values: CDR1 PRHDT, CDR2 FYEKMQ (reference sequence). The CDR3 length is 13 residues. The CDR3 here is CASSLGLAGVQYF. For the CDR3, the DNA is TGTGCCAGCAGCCTAGGACTAGCGGGGGTGCAGTACTTC. Filled out from reference TRBV13 and TRBJ2-4, the complete variable domain reads AAGVIQSPRHLIKEKRETATLKCYPIPRHDTVYWYQQGPGQDPQFLISFYEKMQSDKGSIPDRFSAQQFSDYHSELNMSSLELGDSALYFCASSLGLAGVQYFGAGTRLSVL.

The chain links TRBV28 to TRBJ2-7; 8 bases fit TRBD1. Germline V lookup: CDR1 MDHEN, CDR2 SYDVKM. The CDR3 spans 13 residues. J was trimmed by 2 bases and V by 4 bases; bases with no gene match: 1. This CDR3 reads CASSSGGPYEQYF. Written as DNA, the CDR3 is TGTGCCAGCAGTTCAGGGGGCCCCTACGAGCAGTACTTC.

The genes are TRBV5-1 and TRBJ1-1, with TRBD1 as a possible D gene (6 bases). Germline values: CDR1 SGHRS, CDR2 YFSETQ. V gave up 4 bases and J gave up 4 bases, with 8 bases separating them. CDR3 size: 12 residues. CDR3 residues: CASSIQGTEAFF. The CDR3 DNA reads TGCGCCAGCAGCATACAGGGCACTGAAGCTTTCTTT. Supplemented by reference TRBV5-1 and TRBJ1-1, the full variable domain reads KAGVTQTPRYLIKTRGQQVTLSCSPISGHRSVSWYQQTPGQGLQFLFEYFSETQRNKGNFPGRFSGRQFSNSRSEMNVSTLELGDSALYLCASSIQGTEAFFGQGTRLTVV.

The J gene is TRBJ2-1, the V gene TRBV30; 8 nucleotides align to TRBD1. Germline CDR1 and CDR2: GTSNPN and SVGIG (reference sequence). V dropped 5 bases and J dropped 2; count of bases not matched to a gene: 17. The length of the CDR3 is 18 residues. CDR3 protein: CAWLGQGSNRGTYNEQFF. Written as DNA, the CDR3 is TGTGCCTGGTTGGGCCAGGGGAGTAACAGGGGGACCTACAATGAGCAGTTCTTC.

The CDR3 coding sequence is TGTGCCACCAGCAGAGATCAGTCCTATAATTCACCCCTCCACTTT. Protein: CATSRDQSYNSPLHF. This sequence joins TRBV15 and TRBJ1-6, with no clear D. This CDR3 comprises 15 residues. V was pared by 0 bases and J by 1 base, with 4 bases between. From germline, CDR1 is LNHNV and CDR2 YYDKDF (reference sequence).

This rearrangement joins TRBV5-4 to TRBJ1-1; the D gene is possibly TRBD1 (5 bases). Trimming shortened V by 4 bases and J by 4 bases, and 11 bases separated the two germline ends. The CDR3 is made up of 13 amino acids. Germline V gene sequence: CDR1 SGHNT, CDR2 YYREEE (reference sequence). The CDR3, as DNA: TGTGCCAGCAGCCGGCCGGGGGGCACTGAAGCTTTCTTT. Translated, it gives CASSRPGGTEAFF.

In the case of this clone: Different DNA sequences within this sample yield the same CDR3. The rearrangement joins TRBV5-6 to TRBJ2-3, with TRBD1 as a possible D gene (5 bases). The V end lost 1 base, the J end lost 0 bases, and 9 bases lay between the germline ends. Germline CDR1 and CDR2: SGHDT and YYEEEE. This CDR3 spans 15 amino acids. CDR3 nucleotide sequence: TGTGCCAGCAGCTTGAGGGCAGGGAGCACAGATACGCAGTATTTT. Protein sequence: CASSLRAGSTDTQYF.

CDR3 residues: CASSYYGGATDTQYF. The CDR3 nucleotides read TGTGCCAGCAGTTACTACGGGGGGGCCACAGATACGCAGTATTTT. The chain is built from TRBV6-5 and TRBJ2-3, with 8 nucleotides matching TRBD2. Losses at the gene ends were 1 base for V and 2 bases for J; bases not matched to a gene: 2. CDR1 and CDR2 from the germline V gene are MNHEY and SVGAGI. The CDR3 length is 15 residues.

This clone was seen a handful of times. The V and J genes are TRBV4-2 and TRBJ2-5, with D perhaps TRBD2 (6 bases). Germline V gene lookup returns CDR1 LGHNA and CDR2 YNFKEQ. Trimming pared 0 bases from V and 5 bases from J, leaving 13 bases between. There are 15 residues in the CDR3. The CDR3 spells CASSQERGLGETQYF. CDR3 bases: TGTGCCAGCAGCCAAGAAAGGGGACTCGGGGAGACCCAGTACTTC.

This clone has only a few counts. The chain joins TRBV7-3 to TRBJ2-1, with TRBD2 matching over 10 bases. CDR1 SGHTA and CDR2 FQGTGA come from the germline V gene. Unmatched junction bases numbered 3, after V lost 5 bases and J lost 5 bases. There are 14 residues in the CDR3. The CDR3 loop is CASSIAGGDNEQFF. As DNA, the CDR3 is TGTGCCAGCAGCATAGCGGGGGGTGACAATGAGCAGTTCTTC.

The CDR3 coding sequence is TGTGCCAGTAGTTTTCGCCGGGACAGGGGGCATGGGGCCAACGTCCTGACTTTC. This encodes CASSFRRDRGHGANVLTF. This chain uses TRBV19 with TRBJ2-6; the match to TRBD1 covers 12 bases. Trimming removed 5 bases from V and 3 bases from J; junction bases left unmatched: 8. This CDR3 contains 18 residues. Germline V CDR1 and CDR2: LNHDA, SQIVND (reference sequence).

The rearrangement joins TRBV9 to TRBJ2-7; TRBD2 is a possible D gene (6 bases). Trimming stripped 0 bases from V and 5 bases from J, with 15 bases between. Germline V gene data show CDR1 as SGDLS and CDR2 as YYNGEE. There are 15 residues in the CDR3. The CDR3 protein is CASSVGFAGIDEQYF. In DNA form, the CDR3 reads TGTGCCAGCAGCGTAGGATTCGCGGGGATCGACGAGCAGTACTTC.

This clone was observed a handful of times. The chain's CDR3 is CATKIADGYTYEQYF. CDR3 sequence (DNA): TGTGCCACCAAGATTGCAGACGGGTATACCTACGAGCAGTACTTC. The V gene is TRBV7-2, the J gene TRBJ2-7; D not certain. Germline V gene sequence: CDR1 SGHTA, CDR2 FQGNSA. V lost 10 bases and J lost 2, with 21 bases in between. The CDR3 consists of 15 residues.

This clone showed up just a few times. The chain employs TRBV29-1 and TRBJ2-1; TRBD2 might be the D (7 bases). Germline V gene sequence: CDR1 SQVTM, CDR2 ANQGSEA. Trimming removed 0 bases at V and 3 bases at J, with 15 bases between. The CDR3 has 16 amino acids. In nucleotides, the CDR3 is TGCAGCGTTGAAGATCACCCGGGGGGCCACTACAATGAGCAGTTCTTC. Amino acids: CSVEDHPGGHYNEQFF.

The V and J genes are TRBV7-8 and TRBJ2-5; possible D gene TRBD1, 5 bases. This CDR3 comprises 13 residues. V was pared by 5 bases and J by 4 bases, with 11 bases between. Germline lookup yields CDR1 SGHVS and CDR2 FQNEAQ. The CDR3 spells CASSPGWGETQYF. CDR3 DNA sequence: TGTGCCAGCAGCCCAGGGTGGGGAGAGACCCAGTACTTC.

The chain combines TRBV5-4 with TRBJ2-1, with D perhaps matching TRBD2 (6 bases). Trimming shortened V by 2 bases and J by 0 bases, and 12 bases separated the two germline ends. This CDR3 has 16 residues. In germline, CDR1 is SGHNT, CDR2 YYREEE (reference sequence). The CDR3 is CASSLSGGASYNEQFF. CDR3 nucleotide sequence: TGTGCCAGCAGCTTATCTGGAGGGGCCTCCTACAATGAGCAGTTCTTC.

This chain links TRBV6-6 with TRBJ1-5; no firm D call. Germline-derived CDR1 and CDR2 are MNHNY and SVGAGI (reference sequence). With 0 bases removed from V and 5 bases from J, the gap between germline ends came to 5 bases. This CDR3 is 13 amino acids long. The CDR3 DNA sequence: TGTGCCAGCAGTTACTCGGAGGATCAGCCCCAGCATTTT. Translating it yields CASSYSEDQPQHF.

V usage is TRBV5-4 and J usage is TRBJ1-1, with D possibly TRBD1 on 6 matching bases. The V gene's germline CDR1 is SGHNT and CDR2 YYREEE (reference sequence). V dropped 0 bases and J dropped 0 bases, with 12 bases sitting between them. This CDR3 comprises 16 residues. The CDR3 reads CASSLVRRGMNTEAFF. Here the CDR3 DNA reads TGTGCCAGCAGCTTGGTTCGTAGGGGGATGAACACTGAAGCTTTCTTT.

In this sample, this clone turned up a few times. V and J are TRBV5-4 and TRBJ1-2; D is unclear. CDR1 and CDR2 from the germline V gene are SGHNT and YYREEE (reference sequence). The CDR3 length is 13 residues. V lost 0 bases, J lost 7 bases, and 10 bases lay in between. The CDR3 DNA reads TGTGCCAGCAGCTTGGCCCTCTCGGGTGGCTACACCTTC. It specifies CASSLALSGGYTF.

V is TRBV6-5 and J is TRBJ2-1; 10 nucleotides match TRBD1. CDR3 size: 15 residues. V lost 2 bases to trimming and J lost 6 bases; unmatched junction nucleotides: 4. Germline V CDR1 and CDR2: MNHEY, SVGAGI. The CDR3 region has the DNA TGTGCCAGCAGTTACCAGACAGGGGGCCGCAATGAGCAGTTCTTC. Amino acids: CASSYQTGGRNEQFF.